The rows below give T cell receptor beta chains drawn from one sample of a study of siplizumab effects on memory and regulatory T cells. Sequencing used immunoSEQ multiplex PCR; TCRdb keeps in-frame clones, though not all of them. This repertoire shows over 100,000 clones, 90% to 95% found once; its top ten account for roughly 0.75%. Material: Tregs sorted from blood. All receptors come from a human donor in good health. The CDR3 runs from the conserved cysteine through the conserved F or W. The D gene is left open where the match is weak. The size field is filled for only some rows; it gives once, few, many or a size class.

D gene: -
V gene: TRBV10-2
J gene: TRBJ2-1
clone size: -
CDR3 protein: CAISPGQFNEQFF
CDR3 DNA: TGCGCCATCTCCCCGGGGCAATTCAATGAGCAGTTCTTC

D gene: -
V gene: TRBV18
J gene: TRBJ2-3
clone size: -
CDR3 protein: CASSSRGTDTQYF
CDR3 DNA: TGTGCCAGCTCCTCGCGGGGCACAGATACGCAGTATTTT

D gene: -
V gene: TRBV6-6
J gene: TRBJ1-5
clone size: -
CDR3 protein: CASSLPRPRNQPQHF
CDR3 DNA: TGTGCCAGCAGCTTACCTAGGCCGCGTAATCAGCCCCAGCATTTT

D gene: -
V gene: TRBV6-6
J gene: TRBJ2-3
clone size: -
CDR3 protein: CASHRGGQADTQYF
CDR3 DNA: TGTGCCAGCCACAGGGGGGGGCAGGCAGATACGCAGTATTTT

D gene: -
V gene: TRBV5-1
J gene: TRBJ2-2
clone size: -
CDR3 protein: CASSPVGRQNTGELFF
CDR3 DNA: TGCGCCAGCAGCCCGGTGGGACGGCAGAACACCGGGGAGCTGTTTTTT

D gene: -
V gene: TRBV6-5
J gene: TRBJ1-1
clone size: -
CDR3 protein: CASSYSRGYTEAFF
CDR3 DNA: TGTGCCAGCAGTTACTCGAGGGGGTACACTGAAGCTTTCTTT

D gene: -
V gene: TRBV6-5
J gene: TRBJ1-1
clone size: -
CDR3 protein: CASTDQAGTEAFF
CDR3 DNA: TGTGCCAGCACCGACCAGGCGGGAACTGAAGCTTTCTTT

D gene: -
V gene: TRBV5-6
J gene: TRBJ2-7
clone size: -
CDR3 protein: CASSSAPTGHAYEQYF
CDR3 DNA: TGTGCCAGCAGCTCGGCTCCCACAGGACATGCCTACGAGCAGTACTTC

D gene: TRBD2
V gene: TRBV5-6
J gene: TRBJ2-1
clone size: -
CDR3 protein: CASSLGLAMSNEQFF
CDR3 DNA: TGTGCCAGCAGCTTGGGACTAGCGATGTCTAATGAGCAGTTCTTC

D gene: TRBD2
V gene: TRBV2
J gene: TRBJ2-1
clone size: -
CDR3 protein: CASSPLAGNEQFF
CDR3 DNA: TGTGCCAGCAGCCCCCTAGCGGGGAATGAGCAGTTCTTC

D gene: TRBD1
V gene: TRBV7-6
J gene: TRBJ2-3
clone size: -
CDR3 protein: CASSLQGQGADTQYF
CDR3 DNA: TGTGCCAGCAGCTTACAGGGACAGGGAGCAGATACGCAGTATTTT

D gene: TRBD2
V gene: TRBV28
J gene: TRBJ2-3
clone size: -
CDR3 protein: CASTVDGGEINTQYF
CDR3 DNA: TGTGCCAGCACCGTTGACGGGGGGGAGATAAATACGCAGTATTTT

D gene: TRBD1
V gene: TRBV30
J gene: TRBJ2-7
clone size: -
CDR3 protein: CALDRDSYEQYF
CDR3 DNA: TGTGCCTTAGACAGGGACTCCTACGAGCAGTACTTC

D gene: -
V gene: TRBV10-3
J gene: TRBJ2-2
clone size: few
CDR3 protein: CAISDKLNTGELFF
CDR3 DNA: TGTGCCATCAGTGACAAGTTGAACACCGGGGAGCTGTTTTTT

D gene: -
V gene: TRBV7-9
J gene: TRBJ1-5
clone size: -
CDR3 protein: CASSKGSQPQHF
CDR3 DNA: TGTGCCAGCAGCAAGGGGAGTCAGCCCCAGCATTTT

D gene: TRBD2
V gene: TRBV23-1
J gene: TRBJ2-5
clone size: -
CDR3 protein: CASNLLGGNGQETQYF
CDR3 DNA: TGCGCCAGCAACCTACTGGGGGGGAACGGCCAAGAGACCCAGTACTTC

D gene: -
V gene: TRBV7-2
J gene: TRBJ1-1
clone size: few
CDR3 protein: CASSLVWAMNTEAFF
CDR3 DNA: TGTGCCAGCAGCTTAGTTTGGGCGATGAACACTGAAGCTTTCTTT

D gene: -
V gene: TRBV2
J gene: TRBJ2-1
clone size: -
CDR3 protein: CASSRTPNEQFF
CDR3 DNA: TGTGCCAGCAGTCGGACCCCGAATGAGCAGTTCTTC